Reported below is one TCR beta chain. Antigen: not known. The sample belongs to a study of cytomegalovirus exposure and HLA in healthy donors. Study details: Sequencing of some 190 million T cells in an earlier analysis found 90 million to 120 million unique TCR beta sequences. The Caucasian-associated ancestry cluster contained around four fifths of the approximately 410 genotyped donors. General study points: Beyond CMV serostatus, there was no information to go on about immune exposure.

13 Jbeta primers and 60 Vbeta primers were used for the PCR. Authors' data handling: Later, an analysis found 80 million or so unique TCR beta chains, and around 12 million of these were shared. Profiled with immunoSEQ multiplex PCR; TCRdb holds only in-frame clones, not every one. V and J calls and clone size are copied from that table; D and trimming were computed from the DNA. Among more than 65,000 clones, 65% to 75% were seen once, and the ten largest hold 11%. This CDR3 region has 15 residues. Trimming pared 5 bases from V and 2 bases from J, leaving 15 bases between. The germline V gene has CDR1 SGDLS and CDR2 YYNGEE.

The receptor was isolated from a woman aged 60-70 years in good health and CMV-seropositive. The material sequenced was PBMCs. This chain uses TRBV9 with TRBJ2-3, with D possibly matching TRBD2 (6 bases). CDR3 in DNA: TGTGCCAGCAGTCGGGACTCCCGGGCCACAGATACGCAGTATTTT. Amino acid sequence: CASSRDSRATDTQYF. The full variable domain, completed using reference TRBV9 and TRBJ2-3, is DSGVTQTPKHLITATGQRVTLRCSPRSGDLSVYWYQQSLDQGLQFLIQYYNGEERAKGNILERFSAQQFPDLHSELNLSSLELGDSALYFCASSRDSRATDTQYFGPGTRLTVL.